Listed here is a single TCR beta chain. Using a J-beta primer mix together with a sample-barcoded 5' primer, a second PCR was run for about 7 to 12 cycles. TCRdb reprocessed the 5' RACE reads with MiXCR, giving one entry per CDR3 protein. The table records hundreds of thousands of distinct CDR3 sequences, 35% to 50% of them present only once. The data were taken from a study of blood T cells in healthy people across ages. This CDR3 comprises 17 residues. This TCR came from a man older than 75 in good health. The material sequenced was blood. The chain recombines TRBV21-1 with TRBJ1-1; the tabulated D call, TRBD1, remains unverified against the DNA. TRBV21-1 is annotated as a pseudogene. CDR3 protein: CASSLRLGGQTNTEAFF. The CDR3 DNA reads as TGTGCCAGCAGCTTACGCCTGGGGGGACAAACTAACACTGAAGCTTTCTTT.